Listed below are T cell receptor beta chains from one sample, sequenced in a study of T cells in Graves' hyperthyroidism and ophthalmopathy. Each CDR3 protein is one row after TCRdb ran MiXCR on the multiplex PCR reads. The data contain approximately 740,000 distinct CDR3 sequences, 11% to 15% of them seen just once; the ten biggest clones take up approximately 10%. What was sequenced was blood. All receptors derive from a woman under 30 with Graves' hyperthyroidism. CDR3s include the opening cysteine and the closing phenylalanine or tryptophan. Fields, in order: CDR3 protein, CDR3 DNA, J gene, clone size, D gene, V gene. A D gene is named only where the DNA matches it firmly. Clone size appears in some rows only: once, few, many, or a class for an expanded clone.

CDR3aa: CASSLSLRNQETQYF
CDR3nt: TGTGCCAGCAGCTTGAGCCTCAGGAACCAAGAGACCCAGTACTTC
j_gene: TRBJ2-5
abundance: many
d_gene: NA
v_gene: TRBV5-5

CDR3aa: CASSLGAAYNEQFF
CDR3nt: TGTGCCAGCAGCTTGGGAGCGGCCTACAATGAGCAGTTCTTC
j_gene: TRBJ2-1
abundance: many
d_gene: NA
v_gene: TRBV7-9

CDR3aa: CASRFAGANVLTF
CDR3nt: TGTGCCAGCAGGTTTGCTGGGGCCAACGTCCTGACTTTC
j_gene: TRBJ2-6
abundance: NA
d_gene: NA
v_gene: TRBV7-3

CDR3aa: CASSEAEPAVGVYEQYF
CDR3nt: TGTGCCAGCAGTGAAGCGGAGCCGGCAGTAGGGGTTTACGAGCAGTACTTC
j_gene: TRBJ2-7
abundance: NA
d_gene: NA
v_gene: TRBV6-1

CDR3aa: CASSRNEGGRAYNEQFF
CDR3nt: TGTGCCAGCAGCCGAAACGAGGGCGGGAGGGCCTACAATGAGCAGTTCTTC
j_gene: TRBJ2-1
abundance: many
d_gene: TRBD2
v_gene: TRBV7-9

CDR3aa: CASSQVAGVTGELFF
CDR3nt: TGTGCCAGCAGCCAAGTAGCGGGAGTCACCGGGGAGCTGTTTTTT
j_gene: TRBJ2-2
abundance: many
d_gene: TRBD2
v_gene: TRBV3-1

CDR3aa: CASRPSGYNEQFF
CDR3nt: TGTGCCAGCCGCCCTAGCGGGTACAATGAGCAGTTCTTC
j_gene: TRBJ2-1
abundance: many
d_gene: TRBD2
v_gene: TRBV12-3/TRBV12-4

CDR3aa: CSVEGTEAFF
CDR3nt: TGCAGCGTTGAGGGCACTGAAGCTTTCTTT
j_gene: TRBJ1-1
abundance: many
d_gene: NA
v_gene: TRBV29-1

CDR3aa: CASGLSIQEHYEQYF
CDR3nt: TGTGCCAGCGGCTTGTCAATCCAGGAACATTACGAGCAGTACTTC
j_gene: TRBJ2-7
abundance: NA
d_gene: NA
v_gene: TRBV5-4

CDR3aa: CASSDWRTDYEQYF
CDR3nt: TGCGCCAGCAGTGACTGGCGGACCGACTACGAGCAGTACTTC
j_gene: TRBJ2-7
abundance: few
d_gene: NA
v_gene: TRBV10-2

CDR3aa: CASTGRGGGNYGYTF
CDR3nt: TGTGCCAGTACGGGCAGGGGAGGGGGTAACTATGGCTACACCTTC
j_gene: TRBJ1-2
abundance: NA
d_gene: NA
v_gene: TRBV19

CDR3aa: CASSPSRGMAGYTF
CDR3nt: TGTGCCAGCAGTCCATCCAGGGGAATGGCTGGCTACACCTTC
j_gene: TRBJ1-2
abundance: few
d_gene: NA
v_gene: TRBV6-1

CDR3aa: CASSSPLRADYEQYF
CDR3nt: TGTGCCAGCAGTAGCCCCCTCCGGGCCGACTACGAGCAGTACTTC
j_gene: TRBJ2-7
abundance: many
d_gene: NA
v_gene: TRBV27

CDR3aa: CASSMGDRGLPGQPQHF
CDR3nt: TGTGCCAGTAGTATGGGGGACAGGGGCCTCCCGGGTCAGCCCCAGCATTTT
j_gene: TRBJ1-5
abundance: once
d_gene: TRBD1
v_gene: TRBV19

CDR3aa: CASSEGGQNTGELFF
CDR3nt: TGTGCCAGCAGTGAAGGGGGACAGAACACCGGGGAGCTGTTTTTT
j_gene: TRBJ2-2
abundance: once
d_gene: NA
v_gene: TRBV6-2/TRBV6-3

CDR3aa: CATGDPGLAGSDTQYF
CDR3nt: TGTGCCACCGGAGACCCGGGACTAGCGGGGTCAGATACGCAGTATTTT
j_gene: TRBJ2-3
abundance: many
d_gene: TRBD2
v_gene: TRBV5-8

CDR3aa: CATRVIPLAANTGELFF
CDR3nt: TGTGCCACCAGAGTCATCCCCCTAGCCGCGAACACCGGGGAGCTGTTTTTT
j_gene: TRBJ2-2
abundance: many
d_gene: NA
v_gene: TRBV15

CDR3aa: CASRSRSPGLAGGQETQYF
CDR3nt: TGTGCCAGCAGGTCAAGAAGTCCGGGACTAGCGGGAGGACAAGAGACCCAGTACTTC
j_gene: TRBJ2-5
abundance: NA
d_gene: TRBD2
v_gene: TRBV7-2

CDR3aa: CASSGDSNTPLHF
CDR3nt: TGTGCCAGCAGCGGGGACAGTAACACACCCCTCCACTTT
j_gene: TRBJ1-6
abundance: NA
d_gene: TRBD1
v_gene: TRBV2

CDR3aa: CASSYGQDAEAFF
CDR3nt: TGTGCCAGCAGTTACGGGCAGGACGCTGAAGCTTTCTTT
j_gene: TRBJ1-1
abundance: NA
d_gene: NA
v_gene: TRBV6-5

CDR3aa: CASHWNSDWSSYEQYF
CDR3nt: TGTGCCAGCCATTGGAACAGCGACTGGAGCTCCTACGAGCAGTACTTC
j_gene: TRBJ2-7
abundance: many
d_gene: NA
v_gene: TRBV6-2/TRBV6-3

CDR3aa: CASSLAPLAGASYNEQFF
CDR3nt: TGCGCCAGCAGCTTGGCCCCGCTAGCGGGAGCGAGCTACAATGAGCAGTTCTTC
j_gene: TRBJ2-1
abundance: many
d_gene: TRBD2
v_gene: TRBV5-1

CDR3aa: CSARRRTSAAYEQYF
CDR3nt: TGCAGTGCTAGGAGGCGAACTAGTGCAGCCTACGAGCAGTACTTC
j_gene: TRBJ2-7
abundance: few
d_gene: NA
v_gene: TRBV20-1

CDR3aa: CASSLKNTQYF
CDR3nt: TGTGCCAGCAGCTTAAAAAACACGCAGTATTTT
j_gene: TRBJ2-3
abundance: few
d_gene: NA
v_gene: TRBV7-2

CDR3aa: CASSLEPTYEQYF
CDR3nt: TGTGCCAGCAGCTTAGAGCCGACCTACGAGCAGTACTTC
j_gene: TRBJ2-7
abundance: NA
d_gene: NA
v_gene: TRBV11-3